This is a list of T cell receptor beta chains from one sample in a study of T cells in localized non-small cell lung cancer. Sequencing was performed with immunoSEQ multiplex PCR; in TCRdb, only in-frame clones are kept and a portion is missing. The table records tens of thousands of clones, 85% to 90% of them present only once. Specimen: peripheral blood, collected before any cancer treatment. These TCRs come from a male donor at least 60 years old with stage III lung adenocarcinoma. The CDR3 runs from the conserved cysteine through the conserved F or W. The D gene is left open where the match is weak. Size is omitted from some rows. Given values are once, few, many or a class for expanded clones.

. . 10 TRBJ1-1 TRBV29-1 TGCAGCTCTTTTGACACTGAAGCTTTCTTT CSSFDTEAFF
once TRBD1 14 TRBJ1-2 TRBV28 TGTGCCAGCAGAACCGACAGGGGGGCCTATGGCTACACCTTC CASRTDRGAYGYTF
. TRBD2 15 TRBJ2-7 TRBV9 TGTGCCAGCAGCGTACATGCTAGCGGGGTCTACGAGCAGTACTTC CASSVHASGVYEQYF
few . 14 TRBJ1-1 TRBV7-9 TGTGCCAGCAGCTTAGGCGCGCAAGACCCTGAAGCTTTCTTT CASSLGAQDPEAFF
. TRBD1 16 TRBJ2-5 TRBV19 TGTGCCAGTAGTATTAGGGACAGGCCAAGCCAAGAGACCCAGTACTTC CASSIRDRPSQETQYF
few . 14 TRBJ1-4 TRBV5-1 TGCGCCAGCAGCCTCCAGGGGCTCGGGGAAAAACTGTTTTTT CASSLQGLGEKLFF
. TRBD2 14 TRBJ2-5 TRBV9 TGTGCCAGCAGCGGGCGGGGGGCCCACGAGACCCAGTACTTC CASSGRGAHETQYF
. . 12 TRBJ1-4 TRBV2 TGTGCCAGCAGTGCCTCAGGGGCAAAACTGTTTTTT CASSASGAKLFF
. . 16 TRBJ2-5 TRBV19 TGTGCCAGTAGTATAGGCGTCGGAGGGCACCCGGAGACCCAGTACTTC CASSIGVGGHPETQYF
. . 16 TRBJ1-1 TRBV4-1 TGCGCCAGCAGCCAAGGGCAGGGTTATTTAGGCACTGAAGCTTTCTTT CASSQGQGYLGTEAFF
. . 15 TRBJ2-1 TRBV9 TGTGCCAGCAGCGTAGGTTGGGGGTCCTACAATGAGCAGTTCTTC CASSVGWGSYNEQFF
. . 15 TRBJ1-1 TRBV18 TGTGCCAGCTCTCGCGGGTTATCGAGGAACACTGAAGCTTTCTTT CASSRGLSRNTEAFF
. . 15 TRBJ1-4 TRBV11-2 TGTGCCAGCAGCTTATACGGGCGGGGGAATGAAAAACTGTTTTTT CASSLYGRGNEKLFF
. . 13 TRBJ1-5 TRBV6-6 TGTGCCAGCAGCTCCTCTCCTAATCAGCCCCAGCATTTT CASSSSPNQPQHF
. . 15 TRBJ1-5 TRBV5-6 TGTGCCAGCAGCTTGGCCGGACGGGACAATCAGCCCCAGCATTTT CASSLAGRDNQPQHF
. . 15 TRBJ2-1 TRBV5-1 TGCGCCAGCAGCTTGAATCCGGCAGGGGCGAATGAGCAGTTCTTC CASSLNPAGANEQFF
. TRBD2 15 TRBJ2-7 TRBV5-1 TGCGCCAGCTATAGTGGTAGCGGGGGCTCCTACGAGCAGTACTTC CASYSGSGGSYEQYF
once . 16 TRBJ1-1 TRBV28 TGTGCCAGCAGTTCTCTCGGCCGCACCGGGGGCCCTGAAGCTTTCTTT CASSSLGRTGGPEAFF
. . 12 TRBJ2-1 TRBV4-1 TGCGCCAGCAGCCAAGTACAACGGGAGCAGTTCTTC CASSQVQREQFF
. . 14 TRBJ2-1 TRBV30 TGTGCCTGGAGTGTAGAACGCCACTACAATGAGCAGTTCTTC CAWSVERHYNEQFF
once . 11 TRBJ1-1 TRBV2 TGTGCCAGCAGAACTAACACTGAAGCCTTCTTT CASRTNTEAFF
. . 14 TRBJ1-1 TRBV5-1 TGCGCCAGCAGCTCGGGACCGACGAACACTGAAGCTTTCTTT CASSSGPTNTEAFF
. TRBD2 17 TRBJ2-3 TRBV5-1 TGCGCCAGCAGCAGAGGGACTAGCGGGAAAAGCACAGATACGCAGTATTTT CASSRGTSGKSTDTQYF
. . 12 TRBJ2-1 TRBV2 TGTGCCAGCAGTGAAACCCTTAATGAGCAGTTCTTC CASSETLNEQFF
few . 13 TRBJ2-7 TRBV6-5 TGTGCCATCCGAGCCTGGGGGGCCTACGAGCAGTACTTC CAIRAWGAYEQYF
. . 14 TRBJ1-2 TRBV10-3 TGTGCCATCACCCGATCGGCAGTGGACTATGGCTACACCTTC CAITRSAVDYGYTF
. TRBD2 17 TRBJ2-3 TRBV6-1 TGTGCCAGCAGTGAAGCGCCCCTAGCGGGTGTGCCAGATACGCAGTATTTT CASSEAPLAGVPDTQYF
. TRBD1 15 TRBJ2-1 TRBV5-1 TGCGCCAGCAGCTTAACGGGACAGGAGTACAATGAGCAGTTCTTC CASSLTGQEYNEQFF
. TRBD2 14 TRBJ2-7 TRBV4-1 TGCGCCAGCAGCCTGGGACTAGCGGGGGACGAGCAGTACTTC CASSLGLAGDEQYF
. . 14 TRBJ2-1 TRBV5-1 TGCGCCAGCAGCTTGCCAGGGCAGGGTTCTGAGCAGTTCTTC CASSLPGQGSEQFF
. . 15 TRBJ1-1 TRBV4-1 TGCGCCAGCAGCCAACTTATGAACCAGAACACTGAAGCTTTCTTT CASSQLMNQNTEAFF
. . 12 TRBJ1-2 TRBV2 TGTGCCAGCAGTACTAGTGTTGGGGGCTACACCTTC CASSTSVGGYTF
. . 14 TRBJ1-1 TRBV28 TGTGCCAGCACACTACAGAGTTTGAACACTGAAGCTTTCTTT CASTLQSLNTEAFF
. . 13 TRBJ1-1 TRBV5-1 TGCGCCAGCAGCGTGGACGGAAACACTGAAGCTTTCTTT CASSVDGNTEAFF
. . 13 TRBJ1-1 TRBV5-1 TGCGCCAGCAGCCTCGGGACCGGAGGGGAGGCTTTCTTT CASSLGTGGEAFF
. . 14 TRBJ1-3 TRBV19 TGTGCCAGTAGTACAGGGTCCTCTGGAAACACCATATATTTT CASSTGSSGNTIYF
. TRBD1 17 TRBJ1-2 TRBV28 TGTGCCAGCAGTACGGGACAGTTACAGACCAAGCGCCATGGCTACACCTTC CASSTGQLQTKRHGYTF
. . 15 TRBJ2-3 TRBV6-5 TGTGCCAGCAGGTTTAGCGGTTCTAGCACAGATACGCAGTATTTT CASRFSGSSTDTQYF
. TRBD2 15 TRBJ2-1 TRBV5-4 TGTGCCAGCAGCTTCGGCGGGAGCTCCTACAATGAGCAGTTCTTC CASSFGGSSYNEQFF
. . 12 TRBJ2-3 TRBV5-4 TGTGCCAGCAGCTTGTATTTAGATACGCAGTATTTT CASSLYLDTQYF
. TRBD1 13 TRBJ1-3 TRBV29-1 TGCAGCGTTGGTAAAGGGGGCGGAAACACCATATATTTT CSVGKGGGNTIYF
. . 13 TRBJ2-5 TRBV2 TGTGCCAGCAGTGTTACCGCGGGGAGGACCCAGTACTTC CASSVTAGRTQYF
once . 13 TRBJ2-7 TRBV4-1 TGCGCCAGCAGCGGACAACAGCTCGGCGAGCAGTACTTC CASSGQQLGEQYF
once . 16 TRBJ1-3 TRBV25-1 TGTGCCAGCAGTGGCCTCACCGATCTTACTGGAAACACCATATATTTT CASSGLTDLTGNTIYF
. . 14 TRBJ1-2 TRBV6-4 TGTGCCAGCAGAAGACGGGATAGGAACTATGGCTACACCTTC CASRRRDRNYGYTF
. TRBD1 14 TRBJ1-2 TRBV7-9 TGTGCCAGCAGCTTAGGACAGGGGGCCAGTGGCTACACCTTC CASSLGQGASGYTF